One TCR beta chain is described in this entry. The V gene lost 9 bases and the J gene lost 7 bases, with 16 bases spanning the gap. The CDR3 spans 14 residues. From germline, CDR1 is MNHEY and CDR2 SMNVEV (reference sequence). The entry originates in a study of blood T cell repertoires in COVID-19. Only in-frame clones appear in the TCRdb table, and some are missing; sequencing was by immunoSEQ multiplex PCR. The sample holds tens of thousands of clones, less than 90% seen once. The chain links TRBV27 to TRBJ1-6, with D maybe TRBD1 (6 bases). This clonotype was sampled from a man between 65 and 80 years old with COVID-19, enrolled during active disease. Sequenced material: peripheral blood. The CDR3 sequence is CASSRWTVNSPLHF. The CDR3 DNA follows: TGTGCCAGTAGTCGTTGGACAGTAAATTCACCCCTCCACTTT.